This T cell receptor (beta chain) was captured in a study of shared clonotypes between healthy human individuals. V dropped 2 bases and J dropped 8; count of bases not matched to a gene: 8. Germline CDR1 MNHEY, CDR2 SVGAGI. The CDR3 runs 15 residues. Turning to this clone: The antigen is not known.

Study-wide points: Owing to a small donor count, the genetic and exposure-history diversity represented was limited.

Some clones are missing from TCRdb's copy, which holds only in-frame ones; the method was immunoSEQ multiplex PCR. This sample has about 2 million clones, with 85% to 95% found just once. This clonotype was obtained from a man aged 18 to 35 in good health. The genes are TRBV6-5 and TRBJ2-1; 8 nucleotides align to TRBD2. The sample taken for sequencing was naive CD4+ T cells sorted from blood. Subset reported: CD45RA+ positively selected. The CDR3 reads CASSYKGLGVYEQFF. The CDR3 coding sequence is TGTGCCAGCAGTTACAAGGGACTAGGGGTCTATGAGCAGTTCTTC.